This T cell receptor beta chain was identified during a study of Ad26.COV2.S vaccination and SARS-CoV-2 variants. Indicated treatment: about 20 received Ad26.COV2.S at low or high dose, single or two shots; about five received placebo; per-sample allocation not given. The samples date from day 63 after the first vaccine or placebo injection. Deletions cut 5 bases from V and 0 bases from J, with 9 bases between. Germline V gene lookup returns CDR1 SNHLY and CDR2 FYNNEI. This CDR3 is built from 14 residues. The protocol was immunoSEQ multiplex PCR, while the TCRdb copy is restricted to in-frame clones and leaves out a portion. The sample has 300,000 to 350,000 clones, about 85% seen once.

The chain links TRBV2 to TRBJ2-3, with D unresolved. The source material was peripheral blood, sampled in a trial of Ad26.COV2.S vaccine versus placebo. The sequence was collected from a person aged 18-65 years who received the Ad26.COV2.S COVID-19 vaccine or a placebo. CDR3 region: CASSPRGSTDTQYF. The CDR3 nucleotides are TGTGCCAGCAGTCCGCGAGGCAGCACAGATACGCAGTATTTT. Filled out from reference TRBV2 and TRBJ2-3, the complete variable domain reads EPEVTQTPSHQVTQMGQEVILRCVPISNHLYFYWYRQILGQKVEFLVSFYNNEISEKSEIFDDQFSVERPDGSNFTLKIRSTKLEDSAMYFCASSPRGSTDTQYFGPGTRLTVL.